Listed below are T cell receptor beta chains from one sample, sequenced in a study of T cell responses to AZD1222 COVID-19 vaccine. TCRdb keeps only in-frame clones here, not all; method: immunoSEQ multiplex PCR. The sample shows about 98,000 clones, about 85% of them seen only once. The specimen comprised peripheral blood, sampled on day 0 of AZD1222 vaccination. These receptors came from an adult in good health. The CDR3 runs from the conserved cysteine through the conserved F or W. D genes are given only for firm matches. Only part of the rows carry a size: once, few, many, or a class if the clone is expanded.

-	TRBV23-1	TRBJ1-5	-	TGCGCCAGCAGTCCCCCTTTTTTTAGGGGGGACTATCAGCCCCAGCATTTT	CASSPPFFRGDYQPQHF
-	TRBV7-9	TRBJ1-3	once	TGTGCCAGCAGCTTAGGGGCCGGGAGCTCTGGAAACACCATATATTTT	CASSLGAGSSGNTIYF
-	TRBV3-1/TRBV3-2	TRBJ1-5	-	TGTGCCAGCAGCCTCAATCGGGACCGCAATCAGCCCCAGCATTTT	CASSLNRDRNQPQHF
-	TRBV28	TRBJ1-5	-	TGTGCCAGCAGTTTACGCAGGCTCAATCAGCCCCAGCATTTT	CASSLRRLNQPQHF
-	TRBV7-9	TRBJ2-1	-	TGTGCCAGCAGCCCCCAGGGTGATGAGCAGTTCTTC	CASSPQGDEQFF
TRBD1	TRBV18	TRBJ1-1	-	TGTGCCAGCTCACCCTCTGGCGGAGGGGGCAAAACTGAAGCTTTCTTT	CASSPSGGGGKTEAFF
-	TRBV5-1	TRBJ1-2	few	TGCGCCAGCAGCTTGAGAAGGGGCCCCGATGGCTACACCTTC	CASSLRRGPDGYTF
TRBD1	TRBV4-3	TRBJ1-5	-	TGCGCCAGCAGCCAGGACAGGAATCAGCCCCAGCATTTT	CASSQDRNQPQHF
-	TRBV5-1	TRBJ1-6	few	TGCGCCAGCAGACAAAGGGCAGAGTATAATTCACCCCTCCACTTT	CASRQRAEYNSPLHF
-	TRBV5-3	TRBJ2-1	-	TGTGCCAGAAGCTCCCGGGACCACTACAATGAGCAGTTCTTC	CARSSRDHYNEQFF
-	TRBV28	TRBJ2-5	-	TGTGCCAGCAGTACCCGTAGGGAGACCCAGTACTTC	CASSTRRETQYF
-	TRBV4-3	TRBJ1-6	-	TGCGCCAGCAGCCAAGAGCCAGGAAAAGATTCACCCCTCCACTTT	CASSQEPGKDSPLHF